This TCR beta chain was observed in a study of patients and donors after allogeneic stem cell transplantation. This clonotype was counted ten times or more. TCRdb ran MiXCR on the RT-PCR reads and lists one entry per CDR3 protein. The data show about a million distinct CDR3 sequences, around 17% seen once. The receptor was isolated from a human donor who was either an allogeneic HSCT recipient or a stem cell or donor lymphocyte infusion donor (not recorded which). It is not recorded whose cells these are; they may come from a transplant donor. The sequenced sample consisted of blood, either unsorted or a sorted T cell fraction (not recorded which).

CDR3 protein: CSVRQSSGNTIYF. CDR3 DNA: TGCAGCGTCCGACAGAGCTCTGGAAACACCATATATTTT. V gene TRBV29-1 combines with J gene TRBJ1-3; D may be TRBD1 (5 bases). Germline loops: CDR1 SQVTM, CDR2 ANQGSEA. The CDR3 is made up of 13 amino acids. Trimming pared 6 bases from V and 0 bases from J, leaving 9 bases between.